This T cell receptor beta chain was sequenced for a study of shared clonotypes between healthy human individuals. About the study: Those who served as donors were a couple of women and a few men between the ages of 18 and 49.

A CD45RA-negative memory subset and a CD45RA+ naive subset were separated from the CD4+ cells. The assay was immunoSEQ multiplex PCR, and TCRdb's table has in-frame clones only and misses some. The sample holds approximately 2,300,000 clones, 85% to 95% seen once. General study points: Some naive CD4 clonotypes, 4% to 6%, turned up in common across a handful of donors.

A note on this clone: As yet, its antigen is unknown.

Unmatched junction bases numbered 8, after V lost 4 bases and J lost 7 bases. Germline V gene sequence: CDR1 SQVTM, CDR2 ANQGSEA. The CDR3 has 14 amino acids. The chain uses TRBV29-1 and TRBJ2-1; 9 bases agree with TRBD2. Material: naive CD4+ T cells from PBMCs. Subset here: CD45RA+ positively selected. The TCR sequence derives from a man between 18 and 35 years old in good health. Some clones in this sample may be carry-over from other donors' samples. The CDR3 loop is CSVGRLAVVNEQFF. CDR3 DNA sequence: TGCAGCGTTGGGAGACTAGCGGTGGTAAATGAGCAGTTCTTC.